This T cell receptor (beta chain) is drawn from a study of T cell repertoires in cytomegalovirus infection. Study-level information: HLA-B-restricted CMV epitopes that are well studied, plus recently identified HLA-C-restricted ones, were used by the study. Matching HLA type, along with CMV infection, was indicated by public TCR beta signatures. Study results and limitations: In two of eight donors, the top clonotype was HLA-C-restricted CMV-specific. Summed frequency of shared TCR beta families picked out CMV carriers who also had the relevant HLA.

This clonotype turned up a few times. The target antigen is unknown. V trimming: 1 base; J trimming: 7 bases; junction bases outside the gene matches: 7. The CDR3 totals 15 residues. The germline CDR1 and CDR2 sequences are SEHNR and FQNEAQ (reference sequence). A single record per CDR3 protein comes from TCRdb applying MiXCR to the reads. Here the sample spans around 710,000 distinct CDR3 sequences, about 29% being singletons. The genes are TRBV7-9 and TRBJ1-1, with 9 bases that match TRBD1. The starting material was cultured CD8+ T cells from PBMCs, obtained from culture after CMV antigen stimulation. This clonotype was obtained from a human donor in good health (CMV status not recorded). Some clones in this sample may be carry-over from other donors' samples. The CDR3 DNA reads TGTGCCAGCAGCTTAGTGGGACAGGGACGGGATGAAGCTTTCTTT. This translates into CASSLVGQGRDEAFF. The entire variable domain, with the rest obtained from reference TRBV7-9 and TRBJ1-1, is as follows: DTGVSQNPRHKITKRGQNVTFRCDPISEHNRLYWYRQTLGQGPEFLTYFQNEAQLEKSRLLSDRFSAERPKGSFSTLEIQRTEQGDSAMYLCASSLVGQGRDEAFFGQGTRLTVV.